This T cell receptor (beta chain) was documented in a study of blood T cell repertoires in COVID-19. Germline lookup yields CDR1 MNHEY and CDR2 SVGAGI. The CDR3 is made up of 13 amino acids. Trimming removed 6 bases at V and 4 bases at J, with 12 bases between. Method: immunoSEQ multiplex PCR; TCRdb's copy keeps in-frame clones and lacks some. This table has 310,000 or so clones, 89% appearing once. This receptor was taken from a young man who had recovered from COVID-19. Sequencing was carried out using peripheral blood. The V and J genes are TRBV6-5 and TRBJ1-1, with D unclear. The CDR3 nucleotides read TGTGCCAGCAGGTCCCAAATGAGCACTGAAGCTTTCTTT. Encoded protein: CASRSQMSTEAFF.